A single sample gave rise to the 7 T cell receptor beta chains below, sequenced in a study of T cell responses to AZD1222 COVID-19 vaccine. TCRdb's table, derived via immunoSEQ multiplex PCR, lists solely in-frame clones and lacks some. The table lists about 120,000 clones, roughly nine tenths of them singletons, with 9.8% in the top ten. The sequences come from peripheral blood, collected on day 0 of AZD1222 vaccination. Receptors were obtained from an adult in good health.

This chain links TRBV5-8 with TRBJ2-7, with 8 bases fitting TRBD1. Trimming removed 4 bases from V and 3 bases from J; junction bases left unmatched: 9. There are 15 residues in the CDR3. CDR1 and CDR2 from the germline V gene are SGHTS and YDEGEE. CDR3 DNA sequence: TGTGCCAGCAGCGGAACCGGGACAGGAGACTACGAGCAGTACTTC. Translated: CASSGTGTGDYEQYF. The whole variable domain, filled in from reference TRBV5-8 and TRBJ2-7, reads EAGVTQSPTHLIKTRGQQATLRCSPISGHTSVYWYQQALGLGLQFLLWYDEGEERNRGNFPPRFSGRQFPNYSSELNVNALELEDSALYLCASSGTGTGDYEQYFGPGTRLTVT.

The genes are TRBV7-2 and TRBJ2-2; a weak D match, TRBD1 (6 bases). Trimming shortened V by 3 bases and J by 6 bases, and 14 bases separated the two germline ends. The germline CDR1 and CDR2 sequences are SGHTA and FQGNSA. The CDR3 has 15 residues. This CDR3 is CASSLHRVKAGELFF. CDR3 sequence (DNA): TGTGCCAGCAGCTTGCACAGGGTAAAGGCCGGGGAGCTGTTTTTT.

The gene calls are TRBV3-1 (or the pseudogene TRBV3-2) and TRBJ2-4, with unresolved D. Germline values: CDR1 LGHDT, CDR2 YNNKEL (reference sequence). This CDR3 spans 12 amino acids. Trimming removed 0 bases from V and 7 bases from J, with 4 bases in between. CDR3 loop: CASSQDWNIQYF. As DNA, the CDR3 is TGTGCCAGCAGCCAAGATTGGAACATTCAGTACTTC.

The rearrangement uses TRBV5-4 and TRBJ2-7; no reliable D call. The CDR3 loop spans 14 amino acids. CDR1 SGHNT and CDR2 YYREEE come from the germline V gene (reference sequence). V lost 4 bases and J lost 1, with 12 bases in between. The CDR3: CASSPRPASYEQYF. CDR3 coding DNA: TGTGCCAGCAGCCCGCGTCCGGCTTCCTACGAGCAGTACTTC.

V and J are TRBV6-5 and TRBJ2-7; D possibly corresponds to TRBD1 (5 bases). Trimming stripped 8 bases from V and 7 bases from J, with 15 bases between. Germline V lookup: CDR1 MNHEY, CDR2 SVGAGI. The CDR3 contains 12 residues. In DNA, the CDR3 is TGTGCCAGCTCGCCAGGGATCGCAGAGCAGTACTTC. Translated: CASSPGIAEQYF.

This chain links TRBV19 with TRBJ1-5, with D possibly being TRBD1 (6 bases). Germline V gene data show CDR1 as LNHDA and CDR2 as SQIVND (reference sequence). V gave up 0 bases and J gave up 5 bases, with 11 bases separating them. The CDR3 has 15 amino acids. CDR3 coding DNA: TGTGCCAGTAGTATAGATGGGGGGGCCTATCAGCCCCAGCATTTT. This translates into CASSIDGGAYQPQHF.

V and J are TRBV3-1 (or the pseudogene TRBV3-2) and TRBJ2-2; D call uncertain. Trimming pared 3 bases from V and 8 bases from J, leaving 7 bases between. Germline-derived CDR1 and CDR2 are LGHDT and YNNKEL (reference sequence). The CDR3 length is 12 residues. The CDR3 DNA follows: TGTGCCAGCAGCCACCACCGGGGGGAGCTGTTTTTT. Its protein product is CASSHHRGELFF.